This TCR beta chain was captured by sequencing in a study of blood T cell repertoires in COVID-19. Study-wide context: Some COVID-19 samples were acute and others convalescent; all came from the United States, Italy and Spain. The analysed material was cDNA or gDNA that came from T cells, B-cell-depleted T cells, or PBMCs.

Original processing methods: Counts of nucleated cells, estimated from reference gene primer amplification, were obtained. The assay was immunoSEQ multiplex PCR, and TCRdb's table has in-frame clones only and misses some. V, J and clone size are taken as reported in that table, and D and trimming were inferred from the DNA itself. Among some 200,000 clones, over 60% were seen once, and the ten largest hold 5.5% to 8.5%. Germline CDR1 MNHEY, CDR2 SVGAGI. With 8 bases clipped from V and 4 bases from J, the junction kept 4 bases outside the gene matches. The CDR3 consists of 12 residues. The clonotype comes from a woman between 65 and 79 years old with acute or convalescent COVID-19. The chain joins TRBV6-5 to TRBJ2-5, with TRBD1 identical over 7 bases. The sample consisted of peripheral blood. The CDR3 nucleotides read TGTGCCAGCGTACCAGGGGGAGAGACCCAGTACTTC. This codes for CASVPGGETQYF.